This T cell receptor (beta chain) came from a study of Ad26.COV2.S vaccination and SARS-CoV-2 variants. About the study: Donor got 5x10^10 or 1x10^11 viral particles of Ad26.COV2.S.

Overall study results and limits: People who got the vaccine or the placebo had similar non-spike TCR breadth. Total T cell responses, in the TCR breadth and depth analyses, may have been underestimated.

Germline CDR1 reads LNHDA; CDR2 reads SQIVND (reference sequence). The CDR3 contains 15 residues. V dropped 5 bases and J dropped 2 bases, with 13 bases sitting between them. Turning to this clone: The antigen is not known.

The sample's treatment: some 19 received Ad26.COV2.S at low or high dose, single or two shots; roughly 5 received placebo; per-sample allocation not given. Day 63 after the first vaccine or placebo injection was the time point for sampling. Boston provided a donor who was an adult aged 18-55 years. This table comes from immunoSEQ multiplex PCR, and its TCRdb copy is limited to in-frame clones, with some not included. Of 360,000 or so clones listed, about nine tenths are singletons. This specimen was peripheral blood, taken in a trial of Ad26.COV2.S vaccine versus placebo. The V gene is TRBV19, the J gene TRBJ1-5; TRBD1 is a possible D gene (5 bases). The receptor comes from a person between 18 and 59 years old who received the Ad26.COV2.S COVID-19 vaccine or a placebo. CDR3 in DNA: TGTGCCAGTAGTCCTTTCAGGGCCGGCAATCAGCCCCAGCATTTT. It is translated as CASSPFRAGNQPQHF.